These 6 T cell receptor beta chains were all obtained from the same sample, sequenced in a study of blood T cells in healthy people across ages. Together with a sample-barcoded 5' primer, a J-beta primer mix was included in a second PCR lasting about 7 to 12 cycles. One entry per CDR3 protein, called by TCRdb with MiXCR from the 5' RACE reads. The profile shows 780,000 or so distinct CDR3 sequences, around 25% of them singletons. This sample was also put to use in a study of T cells of mothers and their children.

The sequencing input was blood. The receptor source for this set is a boy younger than 18 in good health.

This clonotype came up a few times. This chain joins TRBV6-5 and TRBJ1-1; weak D call: TRBD1 (5 bases). The germline gives CDR1 MNHEY, CDR2 SVGAGI. The CDR3 sequence is 15 residues long. Trimming shortened V by 2 bases and J by 3 bases, and 13 bases separated the two germline ends. The CDR3 region is CASSYEGLGDTEAFF. The CDR3 region has the DNA TGTGCCAGCAGTTACGAAGGCCTAGGGGACACTGAAGCTTTCTTT.

This clonotype has more than one count but fewer than ten. CDR3 sequence reads: CSARDRGYNSPLHF. DNA of the CDR3: TGCAGTGCACGGGACAGGGGCTATAATTCACCCCTCCACTTT. The chain carries TRBV20-1 and TRBJ1-6; 10 positions match TRBD1. Per the germline V gene, CDR1 is DFQATT and CDR2 is SNEGSKA (reference sequence). Trimming removed 6 bases from V and 3 bases from J; junction bases left unmatched: 2. The CDR3 extends over 14 amino acids.

Comment on this clonotype: One junction end does not reproduce the germline sequence, and a read error may be involved. The rearrangement links TRBV6-2 or TRBV6-3 to TRBJ1-5; TRBD1 is a possible D gene (5 bases). The CDR3 runs to 16 residues. Germline V gene lookup returns CDR1 MNHEY and CDR2 SVGEGT. CDR3 sequence (DNA): TGTGCCATCAGTTGGGGGTCAGCCTTCAGCAATCAGCCCCAGCATTTT. Translation: CAISWGSAFSNQPQHF.

This clonotype turned up a few times. The chain has TRBV28 and TRBJ1-2; D gene unclear. CDR1 is MDHEN, CDR2 SYDVKM, per germline. V dropped 6 bases and J dropped 4 bases, with 18 bases sitting between them. The CDR3 is made up of 15 amino acids. CDR3 in DNA: TGTGCCAGCAGACCTATCCCGCTTTTAGGCTATGGCTACACCTTC. It is translated as CASRPIPLLGYGYTF.

This clonotype was observed a handful of times. This chain uses TRBV5-1 with TRBJ2-1; D possibly uses TRBD1 or TRBD2 (7 bases each). Trimming cost V 0 bases and J 4 bases, with 14 bases left between them. CDR1 is SGHRS, CDR2 YFSETQ, per germline. This CDR3 has 16 residues. CDR3 residues: CASSLVTGRAYNEQFF. As DNA, the CDR3 is TGCGCCAGCAGCTTGGTGACAGGGAGGGCTTACAATGAGCAGTTCTTC.

The J gene is TRBJ1-2, the V gene TRBV27, with D perhaps matching TRBD1 (6 bases). V dropped 6 bases and J dropped 6 bases, with 17 bases sitting between them. Germline lookup yields CDR1 MNHEY and CDR2 SMNVEV (reference sequence). This CDR3 spans 14 amino acids. The CDR3 sequence: CASSLTGTRDGYTF. In nucleotides, the CDR3 is TGTGCCAGCAGCCTAACCGGGACAAGAGATGGCTACACCTTC.